The source of this T cell receptor beta chain is a study of blood T cell repertoires in COVID-19. Assignments of participants to cohorts depended upon their own reported clinical history. The germline V and J ends were trimmed by 2 bases and 6 bases, with 11 bases remaining between them. The CDR3 runs to 13 residues. CDR1 and CDR2 from the germline V gene are SGHAT and FQNNGV. Only in-frame clones appear in the TCRdb table, and some are missing; sequencing was by immunoSEQ multiplex PCR. In the table there are 220,000 or so clones, around 90% of which are singletons. This clone has only a few counts. This clonotype was sampled from a man aged 25 to 45 who had been exposed to COVID-19. The chain joins TRBV11-2 to TRBJ2-7, with D possibly matching TRBD1 (5 bases). Sequenced: PBMCs or T cells enriched from blood (not recorded which). CDR3: CASSLRGSREQYF. The CDR3 DNA follows: TGTGCCAGCAGCTTAAGGGGCTCCCGCGAGCAGTACTTC. Drawing the rest from reference TRBV11-2 and TRBJ2-7, the complete variable domain is EAGVAQSPRYKIIEKRQSVAFWCNPISGHATLYWYQQILGQGPKLLIQFQNNGVVDDSQLPKDRFSAERLKGVDSTLKIQPAKLEDSAVYLCASSLRGSREQYFGPGTRLTVT.